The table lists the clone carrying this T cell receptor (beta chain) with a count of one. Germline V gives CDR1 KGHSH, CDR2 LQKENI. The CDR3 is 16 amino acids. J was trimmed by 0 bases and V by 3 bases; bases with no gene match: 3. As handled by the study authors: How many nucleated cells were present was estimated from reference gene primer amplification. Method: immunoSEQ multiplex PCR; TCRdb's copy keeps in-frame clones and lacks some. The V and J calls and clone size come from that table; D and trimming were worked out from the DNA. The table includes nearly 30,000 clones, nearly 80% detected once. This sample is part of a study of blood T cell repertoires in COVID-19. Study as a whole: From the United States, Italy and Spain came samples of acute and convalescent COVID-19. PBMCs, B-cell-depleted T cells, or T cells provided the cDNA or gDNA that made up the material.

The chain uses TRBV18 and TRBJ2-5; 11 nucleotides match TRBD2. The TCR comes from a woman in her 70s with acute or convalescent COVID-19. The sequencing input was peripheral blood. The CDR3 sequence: CASSPGLAVNQETQYF. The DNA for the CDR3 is TGTGCCAGCTCACCGGGACTAGCGGTTAACCAAGAGACCCAGTACTTC.